This is a list of T cell receptor beta chains from one sample in a study of blood T cells in healthy people across ages. Using its own MiXCR run on the 5' RACE reads, TCRdb lists one record per CDR3 protein. The sample contains approximately 800,000 distinct CDR3 sequences, roughly three fifths of which appear only once. Specimen: blood. These receptors originate from a man aged 35-49 years in good health. The CDR3 runs from the conserved cysteine through the conserved F or W. D genes are given only for firm matches. Some rows have no size entry. The others give once, few or many, or a class for an expanded clone.

d_call	j_call	v_call	clone_size	cdr3_aa	cdr3_nt
TRBD1	TRBJ1-6	TRBV25-1	NA	CASSPQGAVAYNSPLHF	TGTGCCAGCAGTCCACAGGGGGCAGTCGCCTATAATTCACCCCTCCACTTT
TRBD2	TRBJ2-7	TRBV7-3	NA	CASSLQSGRIYEQYF	TGTGCCAGCAGCTTACAAAGCGGGAGAATATACGAGCAGTACTTC
NA	TRBJ2-5	TRBV7-8	NA	CASSIPGKTQYF	TGTGCCAGCAGCATCCCAGGGAAGACCCAGTACTTC
NA	TRBJ2-6	TRBV28	few	CASSVTLSGANVLTF	TGTGCCAGCAGTGTGACCCTCTCTGGGGCCAACGTCCTGACTTTC
TRBD1	TRBJ1-5	TRBV20-1	once	CSARAGTGMRNQPQHF	TGCAGTGCTAGGGCCGGGACAGGGATGCGCAATCAGCCCCAGCATTTT
NA	TRBJ1-6	TRBV7-3	NA	CASSLNPGNSPLHF	TGTGCCAGCAGCTTGAACCCCGGGAATTCACCCCTCCACTTT
TRBD1	TRBJ1-5	TRBV20-1	NA	CSARQGVTQPQHF	TGCAGTGCTAGGCAGGGGGTTACTCAGCCCCAGCATTTT
NA	TRBJ1-2	TRBV2	NA	CASSDQGSYGYTF	TGTGCCAGCAGTGACCAGGGCAGCTATGGCTACACCTTC
TRBD1	TRBJ1-6	TRBV28	NA	CASKMGQNNSPLHF	TGTGCCAGCAAAATGGGACAGAATAATTCACCCCTCCACTTT
NA	TRBJ1-1	TRBV6-6	once	CASSYGPLNTEAFF	TGTGCCAGCAGTTACGGACCCTTGAACACTGAAGCTTTCTTT
TRBD2	TRBJ2-1	TRBV4-1	NA	CASSQDASGRAANEQFF	TGCGCCAGCAGCCAAGATGCTAGCGGGAGGGCAGCCAATGAGCAGTTCTTC
NA	TRBJ2-3	TRBV11-3	NA	CASSPRTGANTDTQYF	TGTGCCAGCAGCCCCCGTACGGGGGCGAACACAGATACGCAGTATTTT
NA	TRBJ2-1	TRBV7-2	NA	CASSQGAEVTQFF	TGTGCCAGCAGCCAAGGGGCAGAAGTGACCCAGTTCTTC
TRBD2	TRBJ2-7	TRBV4-3	NA	CASSQIAGAPYGQYF	TGCGCCAGCAGCCAAATAGCGGGAGCCCCGTACGGGCAGTACTTC
TRBD1	TRBJ2-3	TRBV9	NA	CASQYRDSPTDTQYF	TGTGCCAGTCAATATCGGGACAGTCCCACAGATACGCAGTATTTT
TRBD1	TRBJ1-6	TRBV3-1	NA	CASSKDARGGNSPLHF	TGTGCCAGCAGCAAGGATGCCAGGGGGGGGAATTCACCCCTCCACTTT
NA	TRBJ2-1	TRBV27	once	CATSREGAPYNEQFF	TGTGCCACCTCCCGGGAGGGGGCACCCTACAATGAGCAGTTCTTC
TRBD1	TRBJ2-1	TRBV20-1	few	CSATGVGPQFF	TGCAGTGCGACAGGGGTGGGACCCCAGTTCTTC
TRBD1	TRBJ2-5	TRBV10-2	few	CASSEIMGTDKETQYF	TGCGCCAGCAGTGAGATCATGGGGACAGATAAAGAGACCCAGTACTTC
NA	TRBJ2-6	TRBV20-1	NA	CSAPGSAGANVLTF	TGCAGTGCTCCGGGGTCAGCTGGGGCCAACGTCCTGACTTTC
TRBD1	TRBJ1-6	TRBV20-1	NA	CSARQGVGNSPLHF	TGCAGTGCTAGACAGGGGGTAGGGAACTCACCCCTCCACTTT
NA	TRBJ1-5	TRBV4-1	NA	CASSQHGGDGQPQHF	TGCGCCAGCAGCCAACACGGGGGCGACGGTCAGCCCCAGCATTTT
NA	TRBJ2-3	TRBV10-3	few	CAILSGDTQYF	TGTGCCATCCTATCCGGGGATACGCAGTATTTT
NA	TRBJ2-7	TRBV7-2	NA	CASTGQSYEQYF	TGTGCCAGCACCGGGCAATCCTACGAGCAGTACTTC
TRBD2	TRBJ2-5	TRBV6-5	NA	CASSYSPRGTQETQYF	TGTGCCAGCAGTTACTCGCCGCGGGGGACCCAAGAGACCCAGTACTTC
NA	TRBJ2-3	TRBV20-1	NA	CSAEARVSDTQYF	TGCAGTGCCGAAGCCCGGGTTTCAGATACGCAGTATTTT
NA	TRBJ1-3	TRBV10-3	once	CAIRAGNSGNTIYF	TGTGCCATCAGGGCGGGGAACTCTGGAAACACCATATATTTT
NA	TRBJ2-5	TRBV11-1	NA	CASSFLGPQAETQYF	TGTGCCAGCAGCTTCTTGGGGCCCCAGGCAGAGACCCAGTACTTC
NA	TRBJ2-1	TRBV7-2	NA	CASSLQSGPPDNEQFF	TGTGCCAGCAGCTTGCAGAGCGGGCCACCAGACAATGAGCAGTTCTTC
TRBD1	TRBJ2-7	TRBV29-1	few	CSVESRQGYEQYF	TGCAGCGTTGAAAGCAGACAGGGGTACGAGCAGTACTTC
NA	TRBJ2-1	TRBV29-1	NA	CSYHASSYNEQFF	TGCAGCTACCACGCGAGTTCCTACAATGAGCAGTTCTTC